The TCR beta chain under discussion was sequenced for a study of T-cell reconstitution after alpha-beta-depleted transplantation in children (dated by TCRdb to the mid-2010s). Describing the broader study: The study quantitatively tracked T-cell immune reconstitution after TCRalphabeta/CD19-depleted allogeneic hematopoietic cell transplantation in children using TCR repertoire profiling. Study-level results and caveats: The frequencies of hyperexpanded clones fell over the following months, and after one year, T-cell counts and TCRbeta diversity were mostly attributed to newly produced T cells. In some patients, high TCRbeta diversity at day 60 was attributed to recipient T cells and intrathymic progenitors that had survived conditioning. The apparently early recovery of alphabetaT-cell counts about two months after transplant reportedly depended on only several hundred rapidly expanded clones that came from non-depleted graft cells.

Sample treatment or condition, as interpreted from the label and publication: allogeneic hematopoietic cell transplantation with graft depleted of TCRalphabeta T cells and CD19 B cells. Transplant recipients were children who received TCRalphabeta/CD19-depleted allogeneic hematopoietic cell grafts. Germline trimming amounts to 4 bases on V and 9 bases on J, with 16 as the count of junction bases outside the gene matches. The CDR3 has 17 amino acids, counting the end cysteine and phenylalanine. Of all the DNA, just the CDR3 is kept, 51 bases in frame from base 1. Libraries came from PCR. Reads for this sample came from an Illumina HiSeq 2500. TCR library preparation used molecular barcoding, with unique molecular identifiers applied to normalize quantification of the TCRbeta repertoire. The public reads were reanalyzed by TCRdb: fastp trimming at Q25, MiXCR alignment, in-frame beta chains only. Rows with one shared CDR3 protein collapse into an entry with the most common genes and DNA. The sample table contains about 340,000 distinct CDR3 sequences; only one count was recorded for around 15% of them. The ten top clones hold approximately 44% of the sample.

To note about this clonotype: The antigen it binds to is not known. Qualities for individual bases were not recorded, and no much larger clone is one base off.

The TCR comes from a male patient between 2 and 9 years old who had a stem cell transplant for acute lymphoblastic leukemia, so the T cells may come from the graft donor. This specimen consisted of PBMCs, mostly from graft donor cells, obtained 360 days after TCRalphabeta/CD19-depleted stem cell transplant. The V and J genes are TRBV12-3 or TRBV12-4 and TRBJ2-4; the central 9 bases match TRBD2. CDR3 sequence: CASSSPGREGQFGIQYF. The sequenced DNA is TGTGCCAGCAGTTCCCCCGGGCGGGAGGGCCAATTCGGCATTCAGTACTTC.